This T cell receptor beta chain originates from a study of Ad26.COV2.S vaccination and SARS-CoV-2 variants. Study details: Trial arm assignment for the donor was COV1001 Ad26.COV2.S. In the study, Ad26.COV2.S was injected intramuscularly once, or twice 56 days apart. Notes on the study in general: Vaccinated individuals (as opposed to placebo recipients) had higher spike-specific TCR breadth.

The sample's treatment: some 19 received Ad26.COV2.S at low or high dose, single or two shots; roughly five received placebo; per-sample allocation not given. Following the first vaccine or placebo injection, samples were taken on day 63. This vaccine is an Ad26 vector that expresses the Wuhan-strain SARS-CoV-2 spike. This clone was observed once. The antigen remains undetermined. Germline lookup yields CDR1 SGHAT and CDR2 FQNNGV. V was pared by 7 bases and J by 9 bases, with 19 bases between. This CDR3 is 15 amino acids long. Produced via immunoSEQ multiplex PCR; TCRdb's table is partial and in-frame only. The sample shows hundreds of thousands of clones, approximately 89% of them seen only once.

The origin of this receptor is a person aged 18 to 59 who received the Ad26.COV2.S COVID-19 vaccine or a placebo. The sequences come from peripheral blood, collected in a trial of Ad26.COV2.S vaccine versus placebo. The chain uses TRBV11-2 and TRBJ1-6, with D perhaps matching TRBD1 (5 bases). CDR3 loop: CASTDRGGRGSPLHF. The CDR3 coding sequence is TGTGCCAGCACCGACAGAGGAGGTCGGGGTTCACCCCTCCACTTT.